This T cell receptor (beta chain) stems from a study of T-cell memory formation after mild COVID-19. There are 15 residues in the CDR3. V shed 1 base and J shed 1 base, with 8 bases lying between them. Germline CDR1 reads SEHNR; CDR2 reads FQNEAQ (reference sequence). Findings of the study overall: CD4/CD8 balance characterized clones contracting day 15 to 85, and CD4+ skew characterized later expanders. Mainly CM and EM harbored the contracting CD4+ clones; mainly EMRA harbored the CD8+ ones.

5'RACE, which relied on constant-segment primers, yielded TCR alpha and TCR beta cDNA libraries carrying sample barcodes and UMIs. TCRdb reanalysed the 5' RACE reads using MiXCR and keeps one entry per CDR3 protein. The sample consists of about 13,000 distinct CDR3 sequences, roughly 19% of them appearing once. The table lists this clonotype with many counts. Its specificity is unknown. This receptor was obtained from an adult woman who had mild COVID-19 (a few samples of this study predate the infection). Cell type and time point are not known. Source material: PBMCs or a T cell subset sorted from them (not recorded which). The chain employs TRBV7-9 and TRBJ2-4; perhaps TRBD1 as D (5 bases). The CDR3 nucleotides read TGTGCCAGCAGCTTAGGTGCAGGGGCCAAAAACATTCAGTACTTC. As protein: CASSLGAGAKNIQYF.